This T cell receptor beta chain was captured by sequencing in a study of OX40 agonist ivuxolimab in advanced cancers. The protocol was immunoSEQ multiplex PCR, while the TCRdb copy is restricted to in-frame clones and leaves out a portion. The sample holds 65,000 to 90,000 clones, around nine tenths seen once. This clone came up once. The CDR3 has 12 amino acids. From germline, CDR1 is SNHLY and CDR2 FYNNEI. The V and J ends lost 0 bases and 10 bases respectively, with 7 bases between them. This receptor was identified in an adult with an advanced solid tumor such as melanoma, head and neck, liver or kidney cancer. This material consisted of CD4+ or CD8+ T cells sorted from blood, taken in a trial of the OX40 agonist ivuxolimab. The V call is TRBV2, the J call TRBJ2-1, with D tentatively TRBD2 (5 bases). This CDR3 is CASSEARREQFF. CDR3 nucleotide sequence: TGTGCCAGCAGTGAAGCTAGGAGGGAGCAGTTCTTC.